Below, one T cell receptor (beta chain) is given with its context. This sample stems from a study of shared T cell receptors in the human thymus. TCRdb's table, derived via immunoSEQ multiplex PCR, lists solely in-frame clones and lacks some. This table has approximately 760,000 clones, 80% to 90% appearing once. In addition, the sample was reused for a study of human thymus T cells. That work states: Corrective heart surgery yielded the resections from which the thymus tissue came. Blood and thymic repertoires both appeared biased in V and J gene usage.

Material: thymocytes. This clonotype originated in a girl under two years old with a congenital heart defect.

CDR3 loop: CASSRWRQQPNTEAFF. The CDR3 DNA sequence: TGTGCCAGCAGCCGCTGGCGGCAGCAACCAAACACTGAAGCTTTCTTT. V gene TRBV28 combines with J gene TRBJ1-1; D uncertain. The V and J ends lost 6 bases and 2 bases respectively, with 19 bases between them. CDR1 and CDR2 (germline): MDHEN, SYDVKM. The CDR3 covers 16 residues.